This T cell receptor (beta chain) was captured in a study of patients and donors after allogeneic stem cell transplantation. The CDR3 is 16 amino acids. Trimming shortened V by 0 bases and J by 0 bases, and 9 bases separated the two germline ends. From germline, CDR1 is LGHNA and CDR2 YNFKEQ. One entry per CDR3 protein results from TCRdb running MiXCR on the RT-PCR reads. In the table there are over 400,000 distinct CDR3 sequences, approximately 16% of which are singletons. The receptor's source is a human donor who was either an allogeneic HSCT recipient or a stem cell or donor lymphocyte infusion donor (not recorded which). It is not recorded whose cells these are; they may come from a transplant donor. J is TRBJ1-5 and V is TRBV4-2; D remains ambiguous. Material: blood, either unsorted or a sorted T cell fraction (not recorded which). CDR3: CASSQDHSSSNQPQHF. The CDR3 nucleotides read TGTGCCAGCAGCCAAGATCACTCGAGTAGCAATCAGCCCCAGCATTTT.